Given below is one TCR beta chain in context. Its antigen is not known. Naive CD8+ T cells showed CD45RO-CCR7+CD27+CD95-. This sample is part of a study of CXCR3-negative and CXCR3-positive naive CD8 T cells. The CDR3 extends over 13 amino acids. cDNA libraries for TRB were generated by 5' RACE incorporating UMI labels. TCRdb re-called the 5' RACE reads; one entry per CDR3 protein, DNA not given. The specimen's table records 75,000 to 100,000 distinct CDR3 sequences. Study-wide points: Naive cells that were CXCR3-positive had more hydrophobic TRB CDR3s (compared with CXCR3-negative naive cells). Relative to memory CD8+ cells, whose diversity was much lower, both naive subsets had comparably high diversity.

Sequenced sample: naive CXCR3+ CD8+ T cells from blood. Subset reported: CD45RO-CCR7+CD27+CD95- naive CD8+ T cells expressing CXCR3 (TNR3+). The rearrangement uses TRBV12-3 or TRBV12-4 and TRBJ2-7; with no DNA, the TCRdb D assignment of TRBD1 cannot be verified. This TCR was sampled from a human donor in good health. Some clones in this sample may be carry-over from other donors' samples. The CDR3 protein is CASSPRDSYEQYF.